This T cell receptor beta chain was obtained from a study of blood T cell repertoires in COVID-19. Study background: Acute-phase and convalescent COVID-19 samples originated in the United States, Italy and Spain. The cDNA or gDNA used as material had been derived from T cells, B-cell-depleted T cells, or PBMCs.

J lost 7 bases, V lost 7 bases, and 9 bases had no gene match. Germline CDR1 MNHEY, CDR2 SVGAGI. The CDR3 runs 13 residues. In the original analysis: By means of reference gene primer amplification, nucleated cell counts were estimated. Repertoires were generated with immunoSEQ multiplex PCR, while TCRdb's copy carries only in-frame clones and drops some. Clone size and V and J calls were adopted from that table, with D and trimming inferred from the DNA. The sample lists roughly 74,000 clones, 85% to 90% seen once, with around 1.9% in the top ten. The sequenced sample consisted of peripheral blood. The receptor's source is an elderly woman with active or convalescent COVID-19. The rearrangement uses TRBV6-5 and TRBJ1-2, with TRBD1 identical over 7 bases. CDR3 loop: CASTQGAGGGYTF. The CDR3 DNA reads TGTGCCAGCACTCAAGGTGCAGGGGGTGGCTACACCTTC.